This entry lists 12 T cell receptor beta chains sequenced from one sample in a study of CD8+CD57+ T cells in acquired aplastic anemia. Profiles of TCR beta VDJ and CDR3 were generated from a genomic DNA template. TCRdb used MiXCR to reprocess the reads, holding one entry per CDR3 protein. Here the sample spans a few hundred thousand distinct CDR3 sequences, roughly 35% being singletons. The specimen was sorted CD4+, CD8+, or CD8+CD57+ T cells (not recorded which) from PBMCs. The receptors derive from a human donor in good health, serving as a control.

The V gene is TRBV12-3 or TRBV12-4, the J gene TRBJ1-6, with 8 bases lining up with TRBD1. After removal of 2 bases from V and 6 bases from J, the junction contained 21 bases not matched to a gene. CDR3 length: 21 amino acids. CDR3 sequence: CASSLIMRAGTGSFPNSPLHF. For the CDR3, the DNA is TGTGCCAGCAGTTTAATCATGCGGGCCGGGACAGGCAGTTTTCCTAATTCACCCCTCCACTTT.

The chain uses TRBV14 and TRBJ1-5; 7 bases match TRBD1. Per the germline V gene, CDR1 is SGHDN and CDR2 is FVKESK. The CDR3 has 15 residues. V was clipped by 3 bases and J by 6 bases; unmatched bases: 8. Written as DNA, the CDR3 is TGTGCCAGCAGCCAGACAGGGTCATACGGTCAGCCCCAGCATTTT. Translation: CASSQTGSYGQPQHF. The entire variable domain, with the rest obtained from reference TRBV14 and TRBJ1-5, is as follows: EAGVTQFPSHSVIEKGQTVTLRCDPISGHDNLYWYRRVMGKEIKFLLHFVKESKQDESGMPNNRFLAERTGGTYSTLKVQPAELEDSGVYFCASSQTGSYGQPQHFGDGTRLSIL.

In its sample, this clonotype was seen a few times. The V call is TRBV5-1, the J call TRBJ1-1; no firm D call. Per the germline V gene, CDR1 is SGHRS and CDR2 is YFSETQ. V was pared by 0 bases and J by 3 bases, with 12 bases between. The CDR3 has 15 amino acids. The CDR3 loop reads CASSLALVGDTEAFF. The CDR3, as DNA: TGCGCCAGCAGCTTGGCCTTGGTCGGGGACACTGAAGCTTTCTTT.

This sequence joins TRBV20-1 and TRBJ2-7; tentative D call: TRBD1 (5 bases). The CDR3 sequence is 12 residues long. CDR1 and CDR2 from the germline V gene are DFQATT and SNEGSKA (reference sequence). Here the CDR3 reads CSFTGQSYEQYF. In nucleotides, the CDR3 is TGCAGCTTCACAGGACAATCCTACGAGCAGTACTTC.

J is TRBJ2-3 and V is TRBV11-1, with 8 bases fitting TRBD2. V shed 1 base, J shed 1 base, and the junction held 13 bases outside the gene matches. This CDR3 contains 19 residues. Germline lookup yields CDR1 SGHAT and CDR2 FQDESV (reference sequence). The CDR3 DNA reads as TGTGCCAGCAGCTTAGTTGGAGCGGGGGTTGACCCGCGCACAGATACGCAGTATTTT. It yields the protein CASSLVGAGVDPRTDTQYF.

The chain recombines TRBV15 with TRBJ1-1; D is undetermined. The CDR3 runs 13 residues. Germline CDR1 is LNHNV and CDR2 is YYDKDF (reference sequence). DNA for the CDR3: TGTGCTAGAGTCGGAGGGAGGAACACTGAAGCTTTCTTT. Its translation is CARVGGRNTEAFF. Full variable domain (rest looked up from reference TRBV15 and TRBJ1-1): DAMVIQNPRYQVTQFGKPVTLSCSQTLNHNVMYWYQQKSSQAPKLLFHYYDKDFNNEADTPDNFQSRRPNTSFCFLDIRSPGLGDTAMYLCARVGGRNTEAFFGQGTRLTVV.

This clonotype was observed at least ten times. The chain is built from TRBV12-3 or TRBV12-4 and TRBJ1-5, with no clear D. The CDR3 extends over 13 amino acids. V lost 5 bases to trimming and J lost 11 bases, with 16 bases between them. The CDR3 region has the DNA TGTGCCAGCAGTGTCGATCAGAGGAAGTCCCAGCATTTT. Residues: CASSVDQRKSQHF.

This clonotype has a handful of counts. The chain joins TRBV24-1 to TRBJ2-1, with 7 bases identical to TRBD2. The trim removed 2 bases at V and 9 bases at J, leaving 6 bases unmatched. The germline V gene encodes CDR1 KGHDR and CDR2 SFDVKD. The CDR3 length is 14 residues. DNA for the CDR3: TGTGCCACCAGTGATTCGTGGAGCGGGGCTGAGCAGTTCTTC. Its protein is CATSDSWSGAEQFF.

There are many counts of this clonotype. For the CDR3, the DNA is TGTGCCAGCAGCTCACTCGGCTGGGGGACTGAAGCTTTCTTT. This translates into CASSSLGWGTEAFF. The rearrangement uses TRBV11-2 and TRBJ1-1; maybe TRBD1 (5 bases). Trimming left V 4 bases short and J 5 bases short, with 14 bases between. Per the germline V gene, CDR1 is SGHAT and CDR2 is FQNNGV. The CDR3 extends over 14 amino acids.

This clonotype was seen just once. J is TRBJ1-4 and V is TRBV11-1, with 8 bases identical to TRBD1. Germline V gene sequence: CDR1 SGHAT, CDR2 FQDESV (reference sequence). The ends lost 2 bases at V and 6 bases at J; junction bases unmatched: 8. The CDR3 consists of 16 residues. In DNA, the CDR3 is TGTGCCAGCAGCTTATTAGCAGGACAGGGCTATGAAAAACTGTTTTTT. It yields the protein CASSLLAGQGYEKLFF.

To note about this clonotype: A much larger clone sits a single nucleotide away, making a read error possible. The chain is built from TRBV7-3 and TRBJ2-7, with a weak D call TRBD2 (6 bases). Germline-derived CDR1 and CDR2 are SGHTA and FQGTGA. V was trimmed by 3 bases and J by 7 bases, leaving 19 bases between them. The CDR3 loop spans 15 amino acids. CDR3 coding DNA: TGTGCCAGCAGCTTGTCGGGGGTACTTTACAATGAGCAGTACTTC. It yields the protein CASSLSGVLYNEQYF.

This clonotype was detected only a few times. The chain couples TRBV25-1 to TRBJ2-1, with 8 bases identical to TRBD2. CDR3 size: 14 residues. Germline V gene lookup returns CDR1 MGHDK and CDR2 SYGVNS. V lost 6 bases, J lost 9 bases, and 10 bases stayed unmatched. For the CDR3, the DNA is TGTGCCAGCAGCCAGACTTTCGGGGGGGGTGAGCAGTTCTTC. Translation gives CASSQTFGGGEQFF. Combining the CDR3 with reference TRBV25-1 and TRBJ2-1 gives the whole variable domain EADIYQTPRYLVIGTGKKITLECSQTMGHDKMYWYQQDPGMELHLIHYSYGVNSTEKGDLSSESTVSRIRTEHFPLTLESARPSHTSQYLCASSQTFGGGEQFFGPGTRLTVL.